This T cell receptor beta chain stems from a study of blood T cell repertoires in COVID-19. Using immunoSEQ multiplex PCR, the repertoire was profiled, and TCRdb retains in-frame clones only, with some absent. The data contain roughly 54,000 clones, about 87% of them singletons. Trimming cost V 2 bases and J 5 bases; bases outside gene matches: 9. From germline, CDR1 is GTSNPN and CDR2 SVGIG (reference sequence). The CDR3 loop spans 16 amino acids. The J gene is TRBJ1-4, the V gene TRBV30; TRBD1 aligns across 9 bases. Material: peripheral blood. The origin of this receptor is a woman aged 55-70 years with COVID-19, enrolled during active disease. The CDR3 is CAWSPGTGFKNEKLFF. In DNA, the CDR3 is TGTGCCTGGAGTCCCGGGACAGGGTTCAAAAATGAAAAACTGTTTTTT.